A selection of T cell receptor beta chains follows, all from one sample in a study of control samples from healthy donors and cancer patients. This table comes from immunoSEQ multiplex PCR, and its TCRdb copy is limited to in-frame clones, with some not included. The sample consists of 110,000 to 150,000 clones, 89% of them appearing once. The material sequenced was blood. These receptors came from a young man in good health. The CDR3 runs from the conserved cysteine through the conserved F or W. Each record gives: CDR3 DNA, CDR3 protein, D gene, J gene, clone size, V gene. A D gene is named only where the DNA matches it firmly. A row's size may be missing; if present it is once, few, many or a size class.

TGTGCCAGCAGCCAATTCACTGGTTACAATGAGCAGTTCTTC	CASSQFTGYNEQFF	-	TRBJ2-1	-	TRBV14
TGTGCCAGTAGTATAAGTGTTAGCGGGAGTGGTGTCACCGGGGAGCTGTTTTTT	CASSISVSGSGVTGELFF	TRBD2	TRBJ2-2	-	TRBV19
TGTGCCAGTAGTATTAGCAGGGGCAGGGAGACCCAGTACTTC	CASSISRGRETQYF	-	TRBJ2-5	-	TRBV19
TGTGCCAGCAGCGCACCCCGGACAGGGTCGGAGACCCAGTACTTC	CASSAPRTGSETQYF	TRBD1	TRBJ2-5	-	TRBV7-9
TGTGCCAGCATCGCCCGGACATACTCCTACAATGAGCAGTTCTTC	CASIARTYSYNEQFF	-	TRBJ2-1	-	TRBV2
TGTGCCAGCAGCCTCGGACAGGGCGCCTACAATGAGCAGTTCTTC	CASSLGQGAYNEQFF	TRBD1	TRBJ2-1	-	TRBV11-3
TGTGCCAGCAGCGTAGTTTCAGATACGCAGTATTTT	CASSVVSDTQYF	-	TRBJ2-3	-	TRBV9
TGTGCCAGCAGAAAGCGCGGGGACCAGTACTTC	CASRKRGDQYF	-	TRBJ2-5	-	TRBV5-6
TGTGCCAGCAGTCAATACCCCGTCGGGGGCTCGGTGACCGGGGAGCTGTTTTTT	CASSQYPVGGSVTGELFF	-	TRBJ2-2	-	TRBV27
TGTGCCAGCAGCTTAAACGGAATAACAGATACGCAGTATTTT	CASSLNGITDTQYF	-	TRBJ2-3	-	TRBV7-3
TGTGCCAGCAGCGCAGGGTCTGGGGCCAACGTCCTGACTTTC	CASSAGSGANVLTF	-	TRBJ2-6	-	TRBV9
TGTGCCAGCAGCCCACAGGGTTTAGGTAGTCAGCCCCAGCATTTT	CASSPQGLGSQPQHF	-	TRBJ1-5	-	TRBV5-6
TGTGCCAGCAGGGAGGGAACCGGGGAGCTGTTTTTT	CASREGTGELFF	-	TRBJ2-2	-	TRBV2
TGTGCCAGCAGCGGCGCGGGAGGAGGAGAGCAGTACTTC	CASSGAGGGEQYF	TRBD2	TRBJ2-7	-	TRBV13
TGTGCCAGCAGCTGGACTACCTCCTACGAGCAGTACTTC	CASSWTTSYEQYF	-	TRBJ2-7	once	TRBV11-2
TGTGCCAGCACAGACAGGGGGCCCTACGAGCAGTACTTC	CASTDRGPYEQYF	TRBD1	TRBJ2-7	-	TRBV11-3